This TCR beta chain was recorded in a study of blood T cell repertoires in COVID-19. Study-level information: T cells, B-cell-depleted T cells, or PBMCs provided the cDNA or gDNA that served as material.

As processed by the authors: Amplifying reference gene primers gave estimates of nucleated cell counts. Using immunoSEQ multiplex PCR, the repertoire was profiled, and TCRdb retains in-frame clones only, with some absent. The V and J calls and clone size were taken over from that table, and D and trimming were inferred from the DNA. The table lists over 55,000 clones, more than 75% of them singletons. Trimming at V came to 2 bases and at J to 7 bases, leaving 8 bases not matched to a gene. The CDR3 length is 16 residues. CDR1 is KGHDR and CDR2 is SFDVKD in the germline V gene. Sequenced: peripheral blood. V and J are TRBV24-1 and TRBJ2-1, with 9 positions matching TRBD2. This TCR came from a woman aged 55-75 years with acute or convalescent COVID-19. CDR3 DNA sequence: TGTGCCACCAGTGATTATCTAGCGGGGACCACAAATGAGCAGTTCTTC. It translates to CATSDYLAGTTNEQFF.